This section outlines one TCR beta chain sequence together with its context. Its antigen is undetermined. The source of the sample is a study of beta chain features in type 1 diabetes. Looked up from germline, CDR1 is ENHRY and CDR2 is SYGVKD. The CDR3 sequence is 17 residues long. The V segment lost 3 bases and the J segment 1 base; nucleotides outside the gene matches: 9. TCRB transcripts that were expressed got sequenced, as all of the isolated RNA had been reverse transcribed. The assay was immunoSEQ multiplex PCR, and TCRdb's table has in-frame clones only and misses some. The sample lists about 340,000 clones, approximately 12% occurring once. General study findings and limits: Among all four CD4+ subsets, Type 1 diabetes patients had TCRB CDR3s that were moderately but significantly shorter.

This chain uses TRBV10-3 with TRBJ2-1; TRBD2 aligns across 7 bases. The sample was naive CD4+ T cells from blood. This receptor was obtained from a woman younger than 35 with type 1 diabetes. CDR3: CAISDGGGSGSYNEQFF. The CDR3 DNA reads TGTGCCATCAGTGATGGAGGCGGGAGTGGGTCCTACAATGAGCAGTTCTTC.